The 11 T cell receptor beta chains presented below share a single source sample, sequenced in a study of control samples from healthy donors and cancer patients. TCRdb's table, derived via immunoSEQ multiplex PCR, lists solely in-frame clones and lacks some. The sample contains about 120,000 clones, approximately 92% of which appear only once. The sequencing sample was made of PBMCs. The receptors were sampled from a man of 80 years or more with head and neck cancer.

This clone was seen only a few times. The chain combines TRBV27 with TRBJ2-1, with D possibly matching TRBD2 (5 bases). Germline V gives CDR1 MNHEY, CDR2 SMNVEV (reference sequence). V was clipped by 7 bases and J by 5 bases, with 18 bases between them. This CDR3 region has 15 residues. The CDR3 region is CASTSRRSGNNEQFF. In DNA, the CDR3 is TGTGCCAGCACCTCACGGAGAAGCGGCAACAATGAGCAGTTCTTC.

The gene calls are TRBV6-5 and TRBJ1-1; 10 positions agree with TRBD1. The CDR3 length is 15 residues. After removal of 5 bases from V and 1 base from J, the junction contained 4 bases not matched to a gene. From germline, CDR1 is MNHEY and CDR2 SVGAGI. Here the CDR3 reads CASSRQGAQNTEAFF. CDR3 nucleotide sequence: TGTGCCAGCAGTAGACAGGGGGCTCAGAACACTGAAGCTTTCTTT.

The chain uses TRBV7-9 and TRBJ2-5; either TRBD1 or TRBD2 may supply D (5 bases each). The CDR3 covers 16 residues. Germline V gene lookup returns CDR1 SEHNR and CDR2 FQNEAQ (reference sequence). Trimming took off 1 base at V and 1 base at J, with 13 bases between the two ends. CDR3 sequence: CASSLVLIGAQETQYF. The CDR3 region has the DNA TGTGCCAGCAGCTTAGTATTAATCGGGGCCCAAGAGACCCAGTACTTC.

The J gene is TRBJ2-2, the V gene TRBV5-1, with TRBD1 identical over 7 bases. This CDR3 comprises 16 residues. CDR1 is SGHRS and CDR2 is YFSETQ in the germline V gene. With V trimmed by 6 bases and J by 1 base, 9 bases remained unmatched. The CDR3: CASIESGTVNTGELFF. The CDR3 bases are TGCGCCAGCATCGAATCCGGGACAGTGAACACCGGGGAGCTGTTTTTT.

The CDR3: CASSVAPSTEAFF. The CDR3 nucleotides read TGTGCCAGCAGCGTAGCCCCGTCCACTGAAGCTTTCTTT. This chain links TRBV9 with TRBJ1-1, with unresolved D. The germline V gene encodes CDR1 SGDLS and CDR2 YYNGEE. The CDR3 has 13 amino acids. V lost 0 bases, J lost 4 bases, and 7 bases lay in between.

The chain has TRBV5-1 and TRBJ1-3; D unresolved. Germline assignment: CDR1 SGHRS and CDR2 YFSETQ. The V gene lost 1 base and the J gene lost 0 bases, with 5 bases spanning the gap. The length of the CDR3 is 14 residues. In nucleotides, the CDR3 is TGCGCCAGCAGCTTGTCTGGCTCTGGAAACACCATATATTTT. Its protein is CASSLSGSGNTIYF. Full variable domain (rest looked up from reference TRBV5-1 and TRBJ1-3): KAGVTQTPRYLIKTRGQQVTLSCSPISGHRSVSWYQQTPGQGLQFLFEYFSETQRNKGNFPGRFSGRQFSNSRSEMNVSTLELGDSALYLCASSLSGSGNTIYFGEGSWLTVV.

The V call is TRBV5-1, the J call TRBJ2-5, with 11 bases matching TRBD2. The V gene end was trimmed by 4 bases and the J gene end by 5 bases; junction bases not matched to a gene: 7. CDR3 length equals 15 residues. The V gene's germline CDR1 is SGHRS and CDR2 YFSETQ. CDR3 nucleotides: TGCGCCAGCAGCCCCCTAGCGGGGGGTAGGGAGACCCAGTACTTC. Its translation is CASSPLAGGRETQYF.

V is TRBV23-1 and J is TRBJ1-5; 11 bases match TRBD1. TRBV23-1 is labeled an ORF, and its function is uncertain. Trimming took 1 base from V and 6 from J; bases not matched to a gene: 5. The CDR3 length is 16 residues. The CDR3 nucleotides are TGCGCCAGCAGTCAATTAAGGACAGGGGGCTGTCAGCCCCAGCATTTT. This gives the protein CASSQLRTGGCQPQHF.

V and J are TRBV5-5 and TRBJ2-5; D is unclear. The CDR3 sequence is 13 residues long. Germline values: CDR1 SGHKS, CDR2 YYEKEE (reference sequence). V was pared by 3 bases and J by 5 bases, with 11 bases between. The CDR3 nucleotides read TGTGCCAGCAGCTCCGATAGAACGGAGACCCAGTACTTC. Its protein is CASSSDRTETQYF. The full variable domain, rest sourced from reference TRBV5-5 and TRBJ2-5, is DAGVTQSPTHLIKTRGQQVTLRCSPISGHKSVSWYQQVLGQGPQFIFQYYEKEERGRGNFPDRFSARQFPNYSSELNVNALLLGDSALYLCASSSDRTETQYFGPGTRLLVL.

The CDR3 region has the DNA TGTGCCACCAGTCAGGGGAATGGCTACACCTTC. Translation: CATSQGNGYTF. The chain carries TRBV24-1 and TRBJ1-2; possibly TRBD1 for D (6 bases). Germline CDR1 and CDR2: KGHDR and SFDVKD. CDR3 size: 11 residues. Trimming shortened V by 6 bases and J by 6 bases, and 7 bases separated the two germline ends.

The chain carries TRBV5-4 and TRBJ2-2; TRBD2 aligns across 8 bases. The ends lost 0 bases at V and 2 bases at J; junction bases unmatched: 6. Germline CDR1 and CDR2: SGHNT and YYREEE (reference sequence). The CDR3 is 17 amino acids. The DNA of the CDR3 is TGTGCCAGCAGCTTGGGTACTAGCGGCTTAAACACCGGGGAGCTGTTTTTT. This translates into CASSLGTSGLNTGELFF. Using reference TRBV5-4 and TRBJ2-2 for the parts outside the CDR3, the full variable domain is ETGVTQSPTHLIKTRGQQVTLRCSSQSGHNTVSWYQQALGQGPQFIFQYYREEENGRGNFPPRFSGLQFPNYSSELNVNALELDDSALYLCASSLGTSGLNTGELFFGEGSRLTVL.